A single sample gave rise to the 8 T cell receptor beta chains below, sequenced in a study of cytomegalovirus exposure and HLA in healthy donors. TCRdb's copy holds only in-frame clones and misses some; the assay was immunoSEQ multiplex PCR. The sample lists fewer than 120,000 clones; around nine tenths were seen once. The source material was PBMCs. The receptors derive from a woman aged 25 to 45 in good health and CMV-seropositive.

V gene TRBV7-3 combines with J gene TRBJ1-1; D unresolved. V lost 1 base and J 1 base, leaving 7 bases between the germline ends. In germline, CDR1 is SGHTA, CDR2 FQGTGA. The CDR3 has 14 amino acids. CDR3 residues: CASSLSSGNTEAFF. DNA of the CDR3: TGTGCCAGCAGCTTAAGCTCAGGGAACACTGAAGCTTTCTTT.

J is TRBJ2-7 and V is TRBV5-4; weak D call: TRBD1 (6 bases). The CDR3 runs to 15 residues. The germline gives CDR1 SGHNT, CDR2 YYREEE (reference sequence). Trimming stripped 0 bases from V and 1 base from J, with 11 bases between. CDR3 in DNA: TGTGCCAGCAGCTTGGGGGGTACAGGGTCCTACGAGCAGTACTTC. Its translation is CASSLGGTGSYEQYF.

The chain recombines TRBV7-6 with TRBJ2-5, with 10 bases that match TRBD2. The CDR3 runs to 21 residues. Germline V gene sequence: CDR1 SGHVS, CDR2 FNYEAQ. V lost 2 bases and J lost 0; bases outside the gene matches: 18. The CDR3 DNA follows: TGTGCCAGCAGCTTACCGCCTTTCCCTCAGCGGGGGGGCGTGTACCAAGAGACCCAGTACTTC. Amino acids: CASSLPPFPQRGGVYQETQYF.

The chain carries TRBV5-1 and TRBJ2-3; the D gene is possibly TRBD2 (5 bases). The CDR3 covers 11 residues. CDR1 is SGHRS and CDR2 is YFSETQ in the germline V gene. Deletions cut 7 bases from V and 3 bases from J, with 6 bases between. CDR3 sequence reads: CASRGTDTQYF. The CDR3 DNA reads TGCGCCAGCCGGGGAACAGATACGCAGTATTTT.

This sequence joins TRBV29-1 and TRBJ2-3; 10 bases line up with TRBD2. V was clipped by 1 base and J by 2 bases; unmatched bases: 6. From germline, CDR1 is SQVTM and CDR2 ANQGSEA. This CDR3 spans 16 amino acids. The CDR3 loop reads CSVEGNSGRITDTQYF. The CDR3 DNA is TGCAGCGTTGAAGGGAATAGCGGGAGGATCACAGATACGCAGTATTTT.

The chain couples TRBV19 to TRBJ2-7; D gene unclear. This CDR3 comprises 14 residues. The germline V gene has CDR1 LNHDA and CDR2 SQIVND (reference sequence). The V and J ends lost 5 bases and 0 bases respectively, with 11 bases between them. The CDR3 here is CASSPSGNSYEQYF. For the CDR3, the DNA is TGTGCCAGTAGTCCCTCGGGTAACTCCTACGAGCAGTACTTC. Full variable domain (rest looked up from reference TRBV19 and TRBJ2-7): DGGITQSPKYLFRKEGQNVTLSCEQNLNHDAMYWYRQDPGQGLRLIYYSQIVNDFQKGDIAEGYSVSREKKESFPLTVTSAQKNPTAFYLCASSPSGNSYEQYFGPGTRLTVT.

The chain combines TRBV4-3 with TRBJ1-4, with 8 bases identical to TRBD1. Germline lookup yields CDR1 LGHNA and CDR2 YSLEER. This CDR3 is built from 16 residues. J lost 8 bases, V lost 2 bases, and 10 bases had no gene match. CDR3 protein: CASSQQDRGFQEKLFF. The CDR3 DNA reads as TGCGCCAGCAGCCAACAAGACAGGGGCTTTCAGGAAAAACTGTTTTTT.

The chain combines TRBV7-2 with TRBJ2-1, with 7 bases that match TRBD1. The J segment lost 4 bases and the V segment lost 5 bases, leaving 8 bases of the junction unmatched. The CDR3 loop spans 15 amino acids. From germline, CDR1 is SGHTA and CDR2 FQGNSA. The CDR3 region has the DNA TGTGCCAGCAGCCCCATGGGGACAGCTTACAATGAGCAGTTCTTC. Translated, it gives CASSPMGTAYNEQFF.